The clone carrying this T cell receptor (beta chain) was observed many times. As yet, its antigen is unknown. TCRdb used MiXCR to reprocess the 5' RACE reads, holding one entry per CDR3 protein. In the table there are about 280,000 distinct CDR3 sequences, about 8.9% of which are singletons. These data are taken from a study of identical twins. The study, taken as a whole, reports: With abundant cord blood beta clonotypes, insertions were fewer; memory repertoires showed no such pattern. Recombination models fit unrelated individuals' TCR alpha sharing but underestimated twins'.

Trimming shortened V by 7 bases and J by 0 bases, and 7 bases separated the two germline ends. The CDR3 has 12 amino acids. Germline V gene sequence: CDR1 SQVTM, CDR2 ANQGSEA. The sample was also reused in another study, on yellow fever vaccine responses in identical twins. From that paper: Twins showed a vaccine T cell response that reportedly seemed partly convergent, partly personalized.

This sequence originates from a woman aged 18-30 years in good health. V usage is TRBV29-1 and J usage is TRBJ1-3, with unresolved D. The sample was memory (CD45RO+) T cells sorted from blood. In DNA form, the CDR3 reads TGCAGCGCGCGCGACTCTGGAAACACCATATATTTT. This gives the protein CSARDSGNTIYF.